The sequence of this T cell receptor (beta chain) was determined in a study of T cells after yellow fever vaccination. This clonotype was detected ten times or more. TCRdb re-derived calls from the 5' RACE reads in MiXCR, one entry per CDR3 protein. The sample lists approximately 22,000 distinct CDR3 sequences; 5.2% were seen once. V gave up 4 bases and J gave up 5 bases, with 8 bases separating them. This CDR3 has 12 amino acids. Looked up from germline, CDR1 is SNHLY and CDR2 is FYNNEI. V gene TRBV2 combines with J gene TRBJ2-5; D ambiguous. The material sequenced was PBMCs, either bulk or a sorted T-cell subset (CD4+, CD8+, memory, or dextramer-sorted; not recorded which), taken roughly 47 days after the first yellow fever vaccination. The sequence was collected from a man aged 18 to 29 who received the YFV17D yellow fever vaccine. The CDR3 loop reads CASSVESETQYF. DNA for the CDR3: TGTGCCAGCAGTGTTGAGAGTGAGACCCAGTACTTC.